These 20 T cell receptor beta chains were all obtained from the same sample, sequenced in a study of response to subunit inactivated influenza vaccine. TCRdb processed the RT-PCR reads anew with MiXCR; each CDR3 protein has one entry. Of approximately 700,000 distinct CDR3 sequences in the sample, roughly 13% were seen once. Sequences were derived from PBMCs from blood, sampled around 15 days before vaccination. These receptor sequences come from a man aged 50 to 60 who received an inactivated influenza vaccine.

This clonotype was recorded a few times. CDR3 in DNA: TGTGCCAGCAGGTCGAGGGAGGGCCTTGGTGGGGCCAACGTCCTGACTTTC. Translating it yields CASRSREGLGGANVLTF. The V and J genes are TRBV7-9 and TRBJ2-6; TRBD2 aligns across 7 bases. The CDR3 has 17 residues. With 6 bases clipped from V and 3 bases from J, the junction kept 11 bases outside the gene matches. Germline CDR1 and CDR2: SEHNR and FQNEAQ (reference sequence).

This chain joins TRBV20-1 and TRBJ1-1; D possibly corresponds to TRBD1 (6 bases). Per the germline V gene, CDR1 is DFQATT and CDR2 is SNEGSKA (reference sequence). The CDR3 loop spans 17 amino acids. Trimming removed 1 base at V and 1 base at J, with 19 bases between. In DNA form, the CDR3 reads TGCAGTGCTAGAGCCCAAACGTATACAGGGTGGAACACTGAAGCTTTCTTT. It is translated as CSARAQTYTGWNTEAFF.

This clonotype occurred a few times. The CDR3 here is CASSPSTSYNEQFF. In nucleotides, the CDR3 is TGTGCCAGCAGCCCCTCAACTTCCTACAATGAGCAGTTCTTC. The chain couples TRBV7-9 to TRBJ2-1; D is undetermined. The CDR3 length is 14 residues. The V and J ends lost 5 bases and 1 base respectively, with 9 bases between them. From germline, CDR1 is SEHNR and CDR2 FQNEAQ (reference sequence).

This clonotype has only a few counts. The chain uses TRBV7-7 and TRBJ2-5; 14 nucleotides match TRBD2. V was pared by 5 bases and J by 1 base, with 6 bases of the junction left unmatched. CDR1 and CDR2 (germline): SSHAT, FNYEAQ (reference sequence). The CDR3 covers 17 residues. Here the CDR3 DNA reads TGTGCCAGCAGCCTCGGACTAGCGGGAGGCCTCCAAGAGACCCAGTACTTC. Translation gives CASSLGLAGGLQETQYF.

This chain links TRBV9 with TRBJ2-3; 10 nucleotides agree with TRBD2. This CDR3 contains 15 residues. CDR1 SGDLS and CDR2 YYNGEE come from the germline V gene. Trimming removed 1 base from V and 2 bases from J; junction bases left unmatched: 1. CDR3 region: CASSVLAGATDTQYF. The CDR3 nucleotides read TGTGCCAGCAGCGTACTAGCGGGAGCCACAGATACGCAGTATTTT. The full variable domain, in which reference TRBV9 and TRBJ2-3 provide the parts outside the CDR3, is DSGVTQTPKHLITATGQRVTLRCSPRSGDLSVYWYQQSLDQGLQFLIQYYNGEERAKGNILERFSAQQFPDLHSELNLSSLELGDSALYFCASSVLAGATDTQYFGPGTRLTVL.

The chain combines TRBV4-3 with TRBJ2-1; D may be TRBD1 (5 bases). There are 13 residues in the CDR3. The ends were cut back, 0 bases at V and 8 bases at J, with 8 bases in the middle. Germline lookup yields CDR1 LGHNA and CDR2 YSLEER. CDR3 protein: CASSQDRAHEQFF. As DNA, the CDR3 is TGCGCCAGCAGCCAAGACAGGGCCCATGAGCAGTTCTTC.

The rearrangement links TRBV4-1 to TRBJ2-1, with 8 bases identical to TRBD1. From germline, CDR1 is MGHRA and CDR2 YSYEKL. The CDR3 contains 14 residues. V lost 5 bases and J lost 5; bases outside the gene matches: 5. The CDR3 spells CASSSPGQDNEQFF. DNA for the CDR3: TGCGCCAGCAGCTCGCCGGGACAGGACAATGAGCAGTTCTTC.

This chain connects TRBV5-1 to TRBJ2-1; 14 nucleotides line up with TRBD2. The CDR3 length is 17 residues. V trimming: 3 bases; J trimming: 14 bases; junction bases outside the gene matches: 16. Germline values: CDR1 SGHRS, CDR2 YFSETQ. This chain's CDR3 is CASSSGTSGGPLHPKFF. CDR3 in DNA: TGCGCCAGCAGCTCTGGGACTAGCGGGGGACCACTCCACCCCAAGTTCTTC. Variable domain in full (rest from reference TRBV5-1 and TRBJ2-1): KAGVTQTPRYLIKTRGQQVTLSCSPISGHRSVSWYQQTPGQGLQFLFEYFSETQRNKGNFPGRFSGRQFSNSRSEMNVSTLELGDSALYLCASSSGTSGGPLHPKFFGPGTRLTVL.

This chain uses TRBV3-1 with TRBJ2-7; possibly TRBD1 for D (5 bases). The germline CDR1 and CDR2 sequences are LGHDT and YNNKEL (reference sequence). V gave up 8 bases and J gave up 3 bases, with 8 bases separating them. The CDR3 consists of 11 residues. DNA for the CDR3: TGTGCCAGCGGGGCAGACTACGAGCAGTACTTC. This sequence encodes CASGADYEQYF.

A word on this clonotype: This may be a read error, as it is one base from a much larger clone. CDR3 DNA: TGCTGTGCTAGAGATCAAAGGAGCGGGAGGGCCTCCTACGAGCAGTACTTC. Translating it yields CCARDQRSGRASYEQYF. The J gene is TRBJ2-7, the V gene TRBV20-1; 10 bases are shared with TRBD2. Per germline, CDR1 DFQATT and CDR2 SNEGSKA (reference sequence). The CDR3 is 17 amino acids.

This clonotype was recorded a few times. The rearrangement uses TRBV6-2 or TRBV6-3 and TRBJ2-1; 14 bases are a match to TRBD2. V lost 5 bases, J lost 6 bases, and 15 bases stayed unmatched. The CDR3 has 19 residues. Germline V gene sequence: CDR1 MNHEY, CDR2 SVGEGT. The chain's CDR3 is CASSPGTGRTSGRSNEQFF. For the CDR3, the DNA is TGTGCCAGCAGTCCCGGGACAGGGAGGACTAGCGGGAGGTCCAATGAGCAGTTCTTC.

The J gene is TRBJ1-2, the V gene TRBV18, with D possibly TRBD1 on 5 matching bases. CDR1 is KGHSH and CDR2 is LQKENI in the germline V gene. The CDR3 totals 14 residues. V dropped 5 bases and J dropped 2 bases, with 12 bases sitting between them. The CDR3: CASSDRDANYGYTF. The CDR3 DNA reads TGTGCCAGCTCAGACCGGGACGCCAACTATGGCTACACCTTC.

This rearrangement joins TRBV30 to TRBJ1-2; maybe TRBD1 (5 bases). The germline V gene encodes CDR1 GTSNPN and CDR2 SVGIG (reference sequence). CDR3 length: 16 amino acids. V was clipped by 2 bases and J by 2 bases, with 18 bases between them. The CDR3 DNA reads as TGTGCCTGGAGTCCCGACCTTGGGAGGGGAAACTATGGCTACACCTTC. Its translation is CAWSPDLGRGNYGYTF.

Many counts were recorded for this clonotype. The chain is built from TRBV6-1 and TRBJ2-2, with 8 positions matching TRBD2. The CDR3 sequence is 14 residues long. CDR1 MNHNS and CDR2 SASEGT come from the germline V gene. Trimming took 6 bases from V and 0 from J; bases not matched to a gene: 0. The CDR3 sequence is CASSGRANTGELFF. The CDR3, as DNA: TGTGCCAGCAGCGGGAGGGCGAACACCGGGGAGCTGTTTTTT.

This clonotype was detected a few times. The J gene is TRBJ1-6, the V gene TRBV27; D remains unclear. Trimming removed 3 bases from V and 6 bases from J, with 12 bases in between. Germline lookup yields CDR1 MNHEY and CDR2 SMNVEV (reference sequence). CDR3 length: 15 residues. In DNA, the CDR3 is TGTGCCAGCAGTTTGGTCTGGGAGGGTAATTCACCCCTCCACTTT. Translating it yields CASSLVWEGNSPLHF.

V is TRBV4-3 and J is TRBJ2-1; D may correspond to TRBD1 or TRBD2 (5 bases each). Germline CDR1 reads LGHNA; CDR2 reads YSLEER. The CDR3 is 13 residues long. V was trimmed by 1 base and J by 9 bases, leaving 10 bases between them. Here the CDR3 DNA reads TGCGCCAGCAGCCAAGGTAGCGACAGTGAGCAGTTCTTC. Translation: CASSQGSDSEQFF.

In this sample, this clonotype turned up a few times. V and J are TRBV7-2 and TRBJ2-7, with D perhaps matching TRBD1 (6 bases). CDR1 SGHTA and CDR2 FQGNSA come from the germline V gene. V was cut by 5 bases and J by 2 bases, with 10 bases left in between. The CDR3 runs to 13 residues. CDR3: CASSRTDTYEQYF. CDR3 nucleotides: TGTGCCAGCAGCCGGACAGATACCTACGAGCAGTACTTC.

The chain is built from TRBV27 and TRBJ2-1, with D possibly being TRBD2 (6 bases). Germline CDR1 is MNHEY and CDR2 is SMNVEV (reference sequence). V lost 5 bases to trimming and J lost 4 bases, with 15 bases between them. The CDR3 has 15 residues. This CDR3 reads CASSEVGGIYNEQFF. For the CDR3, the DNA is TGTGCCAGCAGTGAGGTGGGGGGAATTTACAATGAGCAGTTCTTC.

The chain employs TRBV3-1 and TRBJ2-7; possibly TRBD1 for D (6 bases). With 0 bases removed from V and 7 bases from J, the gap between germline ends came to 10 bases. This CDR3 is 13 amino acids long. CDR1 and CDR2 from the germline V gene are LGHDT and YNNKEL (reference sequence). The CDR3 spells CASSQDRDREQYF. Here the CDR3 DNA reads TGTGCCAGCAGCCAAGATAGAGACAGGGAGCAGTACTTC.

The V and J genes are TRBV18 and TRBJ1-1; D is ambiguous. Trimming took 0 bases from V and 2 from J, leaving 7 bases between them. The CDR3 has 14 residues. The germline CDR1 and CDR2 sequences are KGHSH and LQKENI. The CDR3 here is CASSPPTVNTEAFF. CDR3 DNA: TGTGCCAGCTCACCACCGACGGTTAACACTGAAGCTTTCTTT. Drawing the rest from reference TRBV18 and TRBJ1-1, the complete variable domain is NAGVMQNPRHLVRRRGQEARLRCSPMKGHSHVYWYRQLPEEGLKFMVYLQKENIIDESGMPKERFSAEFPKEGPSILRIQQVVRGDSAAYFCASSPPTVNTEAFFGQGTRLTVV.